Reported below is one T cell receptor (beta chain). The same CDR3 arises from other DNA sequences in this sample as well. The data belong to a study of T cell changes during pregnancy in multiple sclerosis. The CDR3 loop spans 14 amino acids. The V and J ends lost 3 bases and 1 base, in that order; junction bases with no gene match: 3. The germline V gene has CDR1 SGDLS and CDR2 YYNGEE. Sequencing was performed with immunoSEQ multiplex PCR; in TCRdb, only in-frame clones are kept and a portion is missing. This table holds under 80,000 clones, approximately 94% found once. The sequence was collected from a female donor with multiple sclerosis, enrolled in a pregnancy study. The source was peripheral blood, collected in the third trimester of pregnancy. The V gene is TRBV9, the J gene TRBJ1-1, with 7 bases fitting TRBD1. The CDR3 loop is CASSAGQANTEAFF. In DNA form, the CDR3 reads TGTGCCAGCAGCGCCGGACAGGCGAACACTGAAGCTTTCTTT.